This T cell receptor (beta chain) was sequenced in a study of cytotoxic CD8 clonotypes in ibrutinib-treated CLL. Turning to the study itself: Of the patients, 10 to 12 were relapsed/refractory, 15 treatment-naive and roughly 17 IGHV unmutated. Complete response was seen in 2 patients and partial in some 25; about twelve progressed and 14 stayed remitted after a median about 68 months. Study-level points and caveats: Shared public clonotypes were rare, and on treatment they either got smaller or stayed the same.

From germline, CDR1 is LNHDA and CDR2 SQIVND (reference sequence). There are 14 residues in the CDR3. J gave up 6 bases and V 6 bases, and 7 bases lay outside the gene matches. Regarding this clone: The antigen is undetermined.

Sequencing used immunoSEQ multiplex PCR; TCRdb keeps in-frame clones, though not all of them. The data contain 150,000 to 200,000 clones, approximately 90% of them singletons. The chain carries TRBV19 and TRBJ1-4, with 7 bases that match TRBD1. The clonotype comes from a human donor with chronic lymphocytic leukemia. The sequencing here drew on PBMCs, taken at disease progression, from a patient treated with ibrutinib. CDR3 in DNA: TGTGCCAGTAGAAGCAGGGGGGGAGATGAAAAACTGTTTTTT. Protein product: CASRSRGGDEKLFF.